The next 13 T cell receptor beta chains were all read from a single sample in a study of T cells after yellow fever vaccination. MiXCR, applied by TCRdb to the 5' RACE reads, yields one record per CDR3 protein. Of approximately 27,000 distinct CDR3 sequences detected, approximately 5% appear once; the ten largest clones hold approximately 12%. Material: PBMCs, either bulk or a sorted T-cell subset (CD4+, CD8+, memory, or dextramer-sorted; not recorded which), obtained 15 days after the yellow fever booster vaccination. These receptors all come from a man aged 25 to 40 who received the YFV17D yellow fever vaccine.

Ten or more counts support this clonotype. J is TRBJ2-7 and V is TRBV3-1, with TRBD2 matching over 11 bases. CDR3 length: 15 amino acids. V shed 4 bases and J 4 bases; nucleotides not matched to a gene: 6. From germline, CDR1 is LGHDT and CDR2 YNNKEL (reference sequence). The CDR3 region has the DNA TGTGCCAGCAGCCTTACCGGGACTAGCGGTTACGAGCAGTACTTC. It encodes CASSLTGTSGYEQYF.

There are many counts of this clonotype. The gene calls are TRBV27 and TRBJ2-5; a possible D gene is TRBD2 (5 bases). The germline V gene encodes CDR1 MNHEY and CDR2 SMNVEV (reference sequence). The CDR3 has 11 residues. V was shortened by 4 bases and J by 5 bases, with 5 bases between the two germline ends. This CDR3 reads CASSSGETQYF. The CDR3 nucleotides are TGTGCCAGCAGTTCGGGGGAGACCCAGTACTTC.

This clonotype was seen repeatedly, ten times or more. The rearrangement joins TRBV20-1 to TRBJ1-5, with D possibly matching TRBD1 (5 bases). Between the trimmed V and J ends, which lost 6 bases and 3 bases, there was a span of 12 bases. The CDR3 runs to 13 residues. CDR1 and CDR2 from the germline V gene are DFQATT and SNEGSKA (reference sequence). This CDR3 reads CSANDGANQPQHF. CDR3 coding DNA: TGCAGTGCCAATGACGGGGCCAATCAGCCCCAGCATTTT.

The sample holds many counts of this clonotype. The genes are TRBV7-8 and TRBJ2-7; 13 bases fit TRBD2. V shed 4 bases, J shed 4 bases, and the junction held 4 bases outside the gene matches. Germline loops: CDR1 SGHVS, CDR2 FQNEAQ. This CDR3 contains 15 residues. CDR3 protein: CASSWTSGSPYEQYF. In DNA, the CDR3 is TGTGCCAGCAGCTGGACTAGCGGGAGCCCGTACGAGCAGTACTTC.

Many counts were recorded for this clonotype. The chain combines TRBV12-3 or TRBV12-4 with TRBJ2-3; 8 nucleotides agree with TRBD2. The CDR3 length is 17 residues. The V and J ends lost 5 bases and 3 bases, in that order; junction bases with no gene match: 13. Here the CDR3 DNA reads TGTGCCAGCAGTACCACATTACTAGCGGTTGTAACAGATACGCAGTATTTT. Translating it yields CASSTTLLAVVTDTQYF.

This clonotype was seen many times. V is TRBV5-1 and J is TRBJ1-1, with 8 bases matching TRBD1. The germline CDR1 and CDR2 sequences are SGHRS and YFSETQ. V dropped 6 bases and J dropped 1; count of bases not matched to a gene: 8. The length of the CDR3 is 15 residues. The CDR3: CASTGSGTGNTEAFF. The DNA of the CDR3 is TGCGCCAGCACCGGATCTGGGACAGGGAACACTGAAGCTTTCTTT.

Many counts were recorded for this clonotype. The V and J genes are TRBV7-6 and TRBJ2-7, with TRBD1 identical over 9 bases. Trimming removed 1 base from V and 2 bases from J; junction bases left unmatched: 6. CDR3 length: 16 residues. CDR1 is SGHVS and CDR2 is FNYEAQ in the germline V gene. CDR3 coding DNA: TGTGCCAGCAGCTTAGGGGGACAGGGCCTTACCTACGAGCAGTACTTC. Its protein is CASSLGGQGLTYEQYF. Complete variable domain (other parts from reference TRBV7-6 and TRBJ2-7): GAGVSQSPRYKVTKRGQDVALRCDPISGHVSLYWYRQALGQGPEFLTYFNYEAQQDKSGLPNDRFSAERPEGSISTLTIQRTEQRDSAMYRCASSLGGQGLTYEQYFGPGTRLTVT.

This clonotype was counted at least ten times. The CDR3 spells CSVAEQGGETQYF. The CDR3 DNA is TGCAGCGTTGCCGAACAGGGAGGGGAGACCCAGTACTTC. The chain recombines TRBV29-1 with TRBJ2-5; perhaps TRBD2 as D (7 bases). CDR1 is SQVTM and CDR2 is ANQGSEA in the germline V gene. V was shortened by 4 bases and J by 5 bases, with 14 bases between the two germline ends. The CDR3 spans 13 residues. Full variable domain (rest looked up from reference TRBV29-1 and TRBJ2-5): SAVISQKPSRDICQRGTSLTIQCQVDSQVTMMFWYRQQPGQSLTLIATANQGSEATYESGFVIDKFPISRPNLTFSTLTVSNMSPEDSSIYLCSVAEQGGETQYFGPGTRLLVL.

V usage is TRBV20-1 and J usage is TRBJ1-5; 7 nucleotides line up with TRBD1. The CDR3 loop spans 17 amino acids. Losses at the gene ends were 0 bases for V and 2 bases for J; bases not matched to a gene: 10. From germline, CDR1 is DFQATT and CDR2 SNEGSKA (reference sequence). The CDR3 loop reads CSARDRGQVMGNQPQHF. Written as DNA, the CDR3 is TGCAGTGCTAGAGATAGAGGACAGGTGATGGGCAATCAGCCCCAGCATTTT.

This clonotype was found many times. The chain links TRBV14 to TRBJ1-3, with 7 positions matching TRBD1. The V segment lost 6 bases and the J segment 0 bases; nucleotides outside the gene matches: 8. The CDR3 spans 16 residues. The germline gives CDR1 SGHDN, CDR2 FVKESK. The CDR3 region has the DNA TGTGCCAGCAGAAATACAGGGGCCCCCTCTGGAAACACCATATATTTT. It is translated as CASRNTGAPSGNTIYF.

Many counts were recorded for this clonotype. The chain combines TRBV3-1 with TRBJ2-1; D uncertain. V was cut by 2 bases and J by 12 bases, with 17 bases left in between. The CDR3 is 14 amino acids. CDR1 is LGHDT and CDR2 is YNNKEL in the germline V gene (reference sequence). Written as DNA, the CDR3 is TGTGCCAGCAGCCAAATTTTGGCTAACTCTGGGCAGTTCTTC. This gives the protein CASSQILANSGQFF.

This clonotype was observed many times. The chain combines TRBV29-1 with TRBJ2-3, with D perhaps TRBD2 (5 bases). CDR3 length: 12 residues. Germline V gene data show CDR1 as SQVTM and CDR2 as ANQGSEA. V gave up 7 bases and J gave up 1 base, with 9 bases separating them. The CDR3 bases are TGCAGCGAGAGGGTTGGCACAGATACGCAGTATTTT. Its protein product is CSERVGTDTQYF.

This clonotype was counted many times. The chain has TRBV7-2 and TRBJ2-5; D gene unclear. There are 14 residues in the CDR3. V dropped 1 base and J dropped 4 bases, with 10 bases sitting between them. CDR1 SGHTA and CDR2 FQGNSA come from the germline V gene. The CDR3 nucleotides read TGTGCCAGCAGCTTAGTACATAGTTCAGAGACCCAGTACTTC. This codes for CASSLVHSSETQYF.